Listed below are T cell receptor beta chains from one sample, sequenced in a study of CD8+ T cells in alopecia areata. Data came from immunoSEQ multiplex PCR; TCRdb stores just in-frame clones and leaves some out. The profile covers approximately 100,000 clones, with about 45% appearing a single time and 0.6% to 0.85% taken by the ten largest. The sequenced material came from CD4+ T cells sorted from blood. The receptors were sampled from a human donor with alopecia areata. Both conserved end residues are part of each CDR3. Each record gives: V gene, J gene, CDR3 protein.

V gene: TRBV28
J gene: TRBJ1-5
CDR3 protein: CASSGNQPQHF

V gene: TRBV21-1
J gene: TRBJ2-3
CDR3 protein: CASSKIRALVPDTQYF

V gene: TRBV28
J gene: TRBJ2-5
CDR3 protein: CASSFLEETQYF

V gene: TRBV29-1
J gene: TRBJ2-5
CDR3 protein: CSVDEAGGETQYF

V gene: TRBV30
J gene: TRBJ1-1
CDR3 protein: CAWRRLSTEAFF

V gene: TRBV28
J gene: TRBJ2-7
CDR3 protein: CASSSAGSSLEQYF

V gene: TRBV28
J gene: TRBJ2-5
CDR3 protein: CASSLGMGKTQYF

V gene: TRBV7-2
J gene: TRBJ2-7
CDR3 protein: CASSLVYEQYF

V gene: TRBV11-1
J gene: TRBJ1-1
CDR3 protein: CASSLGGDLNTEAFF

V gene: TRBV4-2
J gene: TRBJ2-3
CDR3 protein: CASSQGTVSDTQYF

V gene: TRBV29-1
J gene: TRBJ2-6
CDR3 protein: CSVEGGANVLTF

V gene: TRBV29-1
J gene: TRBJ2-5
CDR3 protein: CSVEVWTAQETQYF

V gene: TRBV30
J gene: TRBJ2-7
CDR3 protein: CAWRGGTRSSYEQYF

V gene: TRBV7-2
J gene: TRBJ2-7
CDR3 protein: CASQFGRNEQYF

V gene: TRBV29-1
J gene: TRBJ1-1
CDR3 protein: CSVSGTLNTEAFF

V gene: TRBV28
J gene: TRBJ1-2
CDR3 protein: CASSPNYGYTF

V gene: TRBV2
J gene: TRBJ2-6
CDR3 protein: CASRAGANVLTF

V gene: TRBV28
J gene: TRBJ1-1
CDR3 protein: CASGGQNTEAFF

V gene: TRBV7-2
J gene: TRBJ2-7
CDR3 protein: CASSSHLLAGGYEQYF

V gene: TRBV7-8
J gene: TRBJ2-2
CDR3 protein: CASSLAHSSERATGELFF

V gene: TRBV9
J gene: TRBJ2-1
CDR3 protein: CASSALTSGDEQFF

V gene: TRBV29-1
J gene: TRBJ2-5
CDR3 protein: CSVEEIVSQETQYF

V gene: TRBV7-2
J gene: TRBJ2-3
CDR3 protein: CASSYPSTDTQYF

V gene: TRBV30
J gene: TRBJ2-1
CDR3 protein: CAWSSRSAGVIYNEQFF

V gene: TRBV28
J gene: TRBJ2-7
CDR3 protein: CASSFGLGQLWSYEQYF

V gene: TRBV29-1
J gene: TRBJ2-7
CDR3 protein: CSVVQTYEQYF

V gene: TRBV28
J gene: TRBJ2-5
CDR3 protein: CASSYGTIETQYF

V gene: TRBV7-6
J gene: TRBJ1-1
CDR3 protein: CASRGQPNTEAFF

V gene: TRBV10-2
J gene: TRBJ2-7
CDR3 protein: CASSDPQAGQYF

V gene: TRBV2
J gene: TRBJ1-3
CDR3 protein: CASSVTDGNTIYF